Presented here are 25 T cell receptor beta chains from one specimen sequenced in a study of cytomegalovirus exposure and HLA in healthy donors. Amplification used 60 Vbeta primers and 13 Jbeta primers. Sequencing was performed with immunoSEQ multiplex PCR; in TCRdb, only in-frame clones are kept and a portion is missing. The sample holds some 200,000 clones. The sequencing sample was made of PBMCs. These receptor sequences come from a boy aged 5-17 years in good health and CMV-seronegative.

The chain employs TRBV7-9 and TRBJ1-2, with D tentatively TRBD1 (5 bases). The CDR3 loop spans 13 amino acids. CDR1 SEHNR and CDR2 FQNEAQ come from the germline V gene (reference sequence). V was shortened by 4 bases and J by 4 bases, with 10 bases between the two germline ends. This chain's CDR3 is CASSWGWVYGYTF. The DNA for the CDR3 is TGTGCCAGCAGCTGGGGCTGGGTCTATGGCTACACCTTC.

V usage is TRBV4-2 and J usage is TRBJ2-3; TRBD2 is a possible D gene (6 bases). The germline CDR1 and CDR2 sequences are LGHNA and YNFKEQ. Trimming shortened V by 1 base and J by 0 bases, and 8 bases separated the two germline ends. The CDR3 covers 15 residues. CDR3 DNA: TGTGCCAGCAGCCAAGGGGGGACTAGCACAGATACGCAGTATTTT. Translating it yields CASSQGGTSTDTQYF.

This chain links TRBV5-8 with TRBJ1-2; D gene unclear. Germline CDR1 SGHTS, CDR2 YDEGEE. The CDR3 sequence is 14 residues long. With 5 bases removed from V and 3 bases from J, the gap between germline ends came to 14 bases. The chain's CDR3 is CASRLSFGYYGYTF. In DNA, the CDR3 is TGTGCCAGCAGGTTATCATTCGGGTACTATGGCTACACCTTC.

The CDR3 protein is CASSTVQGYNEKLFF. The CDR3, as DNA: TGTGCCAGCAGTACCGTACAGGGCTATAATGAAAAACTGTTTTTT. The gene calls are TRBV6-5 and TRBJ1-4; possibly TRBD1 for D (6 bases). Looked up from germline, CDR1 is MNHEY and CDR2 is SVGAGI. The CDR3 is made up of 15 amino acids. Trimming removed 5 bases from V and 4 bases from J, with 14 bases in between.

DNA of the CDR3: TGTGCCAGCAGCTTAGGAGAGCACAGGATCACCTACGAGCAGTACTTC. Its translation is CASSLGEHRITYEQYF. The chain carries TRBV7-8 and TRBJ2-7; D is perhaps TRBD1 (5 bases). CDR1 and CDR2 (germline): SGHVS, FQNEAQ. The CDR3 extends over 16 amino acids. Trimming removed 1 base from V and 2 bases from J, with 15 bases in between.

Written as DNA, the CDR3 is TGTGCCAGCAGCTTAGTAGCGGGGGGACCAGATACGCAGTATTTT. This gives the protein CASSLVAGGPDTQYF. The rearrangement joins TRBV7-2 to TRBJ2-3; 10 bases fit TRBD2. CDR1 and CDR2 from the germline V gene are SGHTA and FQGNSA. With V trimmed by 1 base and J by 4 bases, 2 bases remained unmatched. This CDR3 contains 15 residues.

V usage is TRBV5-6 and J usage is TRBJ1-1; 12 nucleotides align to TRBD1. After removal of 1 base from V and 11 bases from J, the junction contained 9 bases not matched to a gene. Germline V gene data show CDR1 as SGHDT and CDR2 as YYEEEE. The length of the CDR3 is 15 residues. The CDR3 DNA sequence: TGTGCCAGCAGCTTGTTGGGACAGGGGGCTAGAGGGGCTTTCTTT. This gives the protein CASSLLGQGARGAFF.

The chain combines TRBV11-2 with TRBJ1-1, with D hard to call. Germline assignment: CDR1 SGHAT and CDR2 FQNNGV. The CDR3 has 14 residues. The germline V and J ends were trimmed by 3 bases and 3 bases, with 11 bases remaining between them. DNA for the CDR3: TGTGCCAGCAGCTTTCTGAGCGGGGACACTGAAGCTTTCTTT. As protein: CASSFLSGDTEAFF.

V is TRBV29-1 and J is TRBJ2-3; TRBD2 might be the D (5 bases). CDR1 is SQVTM, CDR2 ANQGSEA, per germline. This CDR3 is built from 13 residues. V lost 4 bases, J lost 2 bases, and 10 bases lay in between. DNA for the CDR3: TGCAGCGTTGGGTACGGGAACACAGATACGCAGTATTTT. The encoded protein is CSVGYGNTDTQYF.

The rearrangement joins TRBV7-6 to TRBJ2-1; D may be TRBD2 (7 bases). Germline V gene data show CDR1 as SGHVS and CDR2 as FNYEAQ. The V and J ends lost 1 base and 2 bases respectively, with 12 bases between them. The CDR3 is made up of 16 amino acids. In DNA, the CDR3 is TGTGCCAGCAGCTTAGAGGGGGGGGCGGCCTACAATGAGCAGTTCTTC. Amino acids: CASSLEGGAAYNEQFF.

DNA for the CDR3: TGCGCCAGCAGCTCGGACGGGGTTGTTAATTCACCCCTCCACTTT. Translation gives CASSSDGVVNSPLHF. This chain connects TRBV5-1 to TRBJ1-6; no clear D gene. CDR1 is SGHRS, CDR2 YFSETQ, per germline. The CDR3 sequence is 15 residues long. V was pared by 3 bases and J by 6 bases, with 13 bases between.

The chain uses TRBV7-9 and TRBJ2-1, with TRBD2 identical over 7 bases. V lost 8 bases and J lost 4; bases outside the gene matches: 2. Looked up from germline, CDR1 is SEHNR and CDR2 is FQNEAQ (reference sequence). The CDR3 totals 12 residues. The CDR3 reads CASLADYNEQFF. The DNA for the CDR3 is TGTGCCAGCCTAGCGGATTACAATGAGCAGTTCTTC.

In the case of this clone: The same CDR3 arises from other DNA sequences in this sample as well. V is TRBV19 and J is TRBJ2-5; 8 nucleotides align to TRBD1. Per germline, CDR1 LNHDA and CDR2 SQIVND (reference sequence). The CDR3 sequence is 14 residues long. J gave up 5 bases and V 3 bases, and 5 bases lay outside the gene matches. As DNA, the CDR3 is TGTGCCAGTAGTATCCGGCCAGGGGGCGAGACCCAGTACTTC. Translating it yields CASSIRPGGETQYF.

V gene TRBV7-9 combines with J gene TRBJ2-5, with 7 bases that match TRBD2. This CDR3 region has 16 residues. V lost 6 bases to trimming and J lost 2 bases; unmatched junction nucleotides: 12. Germline V gives CDR1 SEHNR, CDR2 FQNEAQ (reference sequence). In DNA, the CDR3 is TGTGCCAGCAGTCGGGACTACAAATTAGGGCAAGAGACCCAGTACTTC. Encoded protein: CASSRDYKLGQETQYF.

The rearrangement uses TRBV2 and TRBJ1-2, with D hard to call. V shed 3 bases and J shed 7 bases, with 9 bases lying between them. The CDR3 length is 12 residues. The germline gives CDR1 SNHLY, CDR2 FYNNEI. Here the CDR3 DNA reads TGTGCCAGCAGTGACGGGGTGGGTGGCTACACCTTC. Protein sequence: CASSDGVGGYTF.

In DNA, the CDR3 is TGTGCCAGCCACCGCGGGACAGCGGTAGGGCAGCCCCAGCATTTT. This translates into CASHRGTAVGQPQHF. V and J are TRBV28 and TRBJ1-5, with 7 bases aligning to TRBD1. CDR1 is MDHEN, CDR2 SYDVKM, per germline. This CDR3 contains 15 residues. The trim removed 8 bases at V and 7 bases at J, leaving 14 bases unmatched.

This rearrangement joins TRBV10-1 to TRBJ2-7, with TRBD2 identical over 12 bases. There are 20 residues in the CDR3. After removal of 0 bases from V and 2 bases from J, the junction contained 14 bases not matched to a gene. Germline assignment: CDR1 WNHNN and CDR2 SYGVQD (reference sequence). In DNA, the CDR3 is TGCGCCAGCAGTGAGTCGCTTGGACTAGCGGGGCTTTTTCTGGCCTACGAGCAGTACTTC. This translates into CASSESLGLAGLFLAYEQYF.

This chain connects TRBV28 to TRBJ1-2; D may be TRBD1 (6 bases). This CDR3 comprises 16 residues. V was trimmed by 1 base and J by 0 bases, leaving 12 bases between them. The germline CDR1 and CDR2 sequences are MDHEN and SYDVKM. The CDR3 region has the DNA TGTGCCAGCAGTTTATCCGGGACACTAACTAACTATGGCTACACCTTC. Translation gives CASSLSGTLTNYGYTF.

The chain employs TRBV6-1 and TRBJ1-1, with a tentative D call TRBD1 (6 bases). The germline V gene encodes CDR1 MNHNS and CDR2 SASEGT. The CDR3 loop spans 16 amino acids. Trimming took 4 bases from V and 1 from J, leaving 16 bases between them. The chain's CDR3 is CASSGDYTGTNTEAFF. DNA for the CDR3: TGTGCCAGCAGTGGTGACTATACAGGGACGAACACTGAAGCTTTCTTT.

Comment on this clone: At one of its ends the junction is not consistent with the germline gene, which may arise from a read error. The chain couples TRBV15 to TRBJ1-5; D gene ambiguous. The germline V gene has CDR1 LNHNV and CDR2 YYDKDF (reference sequence). The CDR3 extends over 15 amino acids. DNA of the CDR3: TGTGCCACCAGCAGAGAGTTACAGACCAATCCGCCCCAGCATTTT. Residues: CATSRELQTNPPQHF.

This chain links TRBV27 with TRBJ1-4; D remains ambiguous. Trimming pared 4 bases from V and 6 bases from J, leaving 9 bases between. This CDR3 comprises 13 residues. Per the germline V gene, CDR1 is MNHEY and CDR2 is SMNVEV (reference sequence). This CDR3 is CASSSYGDEKLFF. Written as DNA, the CDR3 is TGTGCCAGCAGTTCCTACGGGGATGAAAAACTGTTTTTT.

This sequence joins TRBV5-1 and TRBJ1-2; 12 bases map to TRBD1. V gave up 0 bases and J gave up 8 bases; unmatched junction bases: 8. This CDR3 contains 16 residues. Germline CDR1 and CDR2: SGHRS and YFSETQ. CDR3 residues: CASSLATGTGGGGYTF. The DNA of the CDR3 is TGCGCCAGCAGCTTGGCTACCGGGACAGGGGGCGGCGGCTACACCTTC. Variable domain in full (rest from reference TRBV5-1 and TRBJ1-2): KAGVTQTPRYLIKTRGQQVTLSCSPISGHRSVSWYQQTPGQGLQFLFEYFSETQRNKGNFPGRFSGRQFSNSRSEMNVSTLELGDSALYLCASSLATGTGGGGYTFGSGTRLTVV.

The chain is built from TRBV19 and TRBJ1-6; D gene ambiguous. This CDR3 contains 15 residues. Per the germline V gene, CDR1 is LNHDA and CDR2 is SQIVND (reference sequence). V lost 6 bases to trimming and J lost 10 bases, with 19 bases between them. The CDR3 is CASSAWGGRQSPLHF. The DNA for the CDR3 is TGTGCCAGTAGCGCATGGGGAGGGAGGCAGTCACCCCTCCACTTT.

The rearrangement links TRBV7-3 to TRBJ2-2; the match to TRBD1 covers 8 bases. CDR3 length equals 18 residues. With 5 bases clipped from V and 4 bases from J, the junction kept 15 bases outside the gene matches. Germline CDR1 reads SGHTA; CDR2 reads FQGTGA. Here the CDR3 DNA reads TGTGCCAGCAGCCCTTGGGCAGGGGGCTATCGTGGCACCGGGGAGCTGTTTTTT. Translated, it gives CASSPWAGGYRGTGELFF. The full variable domain, its missing parts supplied by reference TRBV7-3 and TRBJ2-2, is GAGVSQTPSNKVTEKGKYVELRCDPISGHTALYWYRQSLGQGPEFLIYFQGTGAADDSGLPNDRFFAVRPEGSVSTLKIQRTERGDSAVYLCASSPWAGGYRGTGELFFGEGSRLTVL.

V and J are TRBV6-5 and TRBJ2-7; D uncertain. V was shortened by 5 bases and J by 3 bases, with 11 bases between the two germline ends. The CDR3 covers 13 residues. Germline CDR1 is MNHEY and CDR2 is SVGAGI. In nucleotides, the CDR3 is TGTGCCAGCAGTCCGTTTACGGGCTACGAGCAGTACTTC. Protein sequence: CASSPFTGYEQYF.